This is a list of T cell receptor beta chains from one sample in a study of T cell changes during pregnancy in multiple sclerosis. Assay used: immunoSEQ multiplex PCR; TCRdb lists only in-frame clones, some missing. The sample lists some 120,000 clones, roughly 92% seen once, with under 7% in the top ten. The source material was peripheral blood, sampled before pregnancy. These receptors all stem from a female donor with multiple sclerosis, enrolled in a pregnancy study. CDR3s include the opening cysteine and the closing phenylalanine or tryptophan. A D gene is named only where the DNA matches it firmly. Where a row states a size, it is once, few, many or the class of an expanded clone; other rows omit it.

d_gene | j_gene | v_gene | abundance | CDR3nt | CDR3aa
. | TRBJ1-1 | TRBV19 | . | TGTGCCAGTATAAACAGCGGTAGGACTGAAGCTTTCTTT | CASINSGRTEAFF
. | TRBJ1-3 | TRBV9 | . | TGTGCCAGCAGCGTAAAGGGGTCCGGTCGCAACACCATATATTTT | CASSVKGSGRNTIYF
. | TRBJ2-1 | TRBV9 | . | TGTGCCAGCAGCCCAAGAGCCGGGGTCTCCTACAATGAGCAGTTCTTC | CASSPRAGVSYNEQFF
. | TRBJ1-5 | TRBV9 | once | TGTGCCAGCAGCGGAGACAGTGCCAATCAGCCCCAGCATTTT | CASSGDSANQPQHF
. | TRBJ2-3 | TRBV9 | . | TGTGCCAGCAGCGCCCCCCAGGGGAGCACAGATACGCAGTATTTT | CASSAPQGSTDTQYF
. | TRBJ2-5 | TRBV7-8 | . | TGTGCCAGCACCATAACAACAGGGTCAGGAGAGACCCAGTACTTC | CASTITTGSGETQYF
TRBD2 | TRBJ2-1 | TRBV5-1 | . | TGCGCCAGCAGCCGGGGGGGAGCGGTCTCCTACAATGAGCAGTTCTTC | CASSRGGAVSYNEQFF
. | TRBJ2-7 | TRBV29-1 | . | TGCAGCGTTGTATATAACATTCCCTACGAGCAGTACTTC | CSVVYNIPYEQYF
. | TRBJ1-1 | TRBV21-1 | few | TGTGCCAGCAGCGAGTCAGAAGCTTTCTTT | CASSESEAFF
TRBD1 | TRBJ2-2 | TRBV7-7 | . | TGTGCCAGCAGCTTACAGGGGGCAGGCACCGGGGAGCTGTTTTTT | CASSLQGAGTGELFF
. | TRBJ1-6 | TRBV7-8 | . | TGTGCCAGCAGCTTAGAGGCGGTGGGGAGGACACCCCTCCACTTT | CASSLEAVGRTPLHF
. | TRBJ1-4 | TRBV2 | . | TGTGCCAGCAGTGAGGTCAGGGGTGAAAAACTGTTTTTT | CASSEVRGEKLFF
TRBD2 | TRBJ2-7 | TRBV4-1 | . | TGCGCCAGCAGCCGCACGATAGCGGGGGGCTACGAGCAGTACTTC | CASSRTIAGGYEQYF
TRBD1 | TRBJ2-1 | TRBV5-1 | once | TGCGCCAGCACGAGACAGGGGTCCGCTGAGCAGTTCTTC | CASTRQGSAEQFF
TRBD1 | TRBJ2-1 | TRBV9 | . | TGTGCCAGCAGCATCCATGGACAGGCTAGGGACAATGAGCAGTTCTTC | CASSIHGQARDNEQFF
TRBD1 | TRBJ1-2 | TRBV28 | . | TGTGCCAGCAGTTTATGGGACAGGCCCTATGGCTACACCTTC | CASSLWDRPYGYTF
TRBD1 | TRBJ1-2 | TRBV9 | . | TGTGCCAGCAGCGTAGCTGACAGGGCCTATGGCTACACCTTC | CASSVADRAYGYTF
TRBD2 | TRBJ2-7 | TRBV7-9 | . | TGTGCCAGCAGCCCATGGGGAGTAGCGGGAGTCTACGAGCAGTACTTC | CASSPWGVAGVYEQYF
TRBD2 | TRBJ2-3 | TRBV6-5 | . | TGTGCCAGCAGTTACTCCCATACACTAGCGGATACGCAGTATTTT | CASSYSHTLADTQYF
TRBD2 | TRBJ2-3 | TRBV9 | . | TGTGCCAGCAGCGTAGAAGCGGGGGGGGTCTACGATACGCAGTATTTT | CASSVEAGGVYDTQYF
. | TRBJ2-2 | TRBV19 | . | TGTGCCAGTAGTAAGACAGGTCCGAACACCGGGGAGCTGTTTTTT | CASSKTGPNTGELFF
. | TRBJ2-2 | TRBV11-2 | . | TGTGCCAGCAGCTTAGGCCCCACGGTAGACACCGGGGAGCTGTTTTTT | CASSLGPTVDTGELFF
. | TRBJ2-5 | TRBV19 | . | TGTGCCAGTTCCCCCCGGAGGCAGGGGCAAGAGACCCAGTACTTC | CASSPRRQGQETQYF
. | TRBJ2-7 | TRBV9 | . | TGTGCCAGCAGCCTCCGGGGGATGGGTGGCCACGAGCAGTACTTC | CASSLRGMGGHEQYF
TRBD1 | TRBJ1-4 | TRBV6-1 | . | TGTGCCAGCAGTGAAACACAGGGGGCTTGGACTGAAAAACTGTTTTTT | CASSETQGAWTEKLFF